Below, 12 T cell receptor beta chains from the same sample are listed, as sequenced in a study of blood T cells in healthy people across ages. The use of a sample-barcoded 5' primer and a J-beta primer mix characterized a second PCR of about 7 to 12 cycles. In TCRdb, the 5' RACE reads were re-called with MiXCR into one record per CDR3 protein. This sample carries 850,000 or so distinct CDR3 sequences, 29% of them seen once, and the ten largest clones take around 16%. Sequenced sample: blood. The source of these receptors is a woman of 80 years or more in good health.

This chain connects TRBV9 to TRBJ2-7; D perhaps matches TRBD1 (6 bases). This CDR3 is built from 14 residues. V lost 2 bases to trimming and J lost 2 bases, with 11 bases between them. Germline lookup yields CDR1 SGDLS and CDR2 YYNGEE. CDR3 sequence: CASSVQGSTYEQYF. The CDR3 DNA reads TGTGCCAGCAGCGTCCAGGGGTCCACCTACGAGCAGTACTTC.

This clonotype was recorded only once. With a much larger clone just one base away, this may be a read error. The J gene is TRBJ2-7, the V gene TRBV15; no firm D call. The CDR3 is 15 residues long. The germline V gene encodes CDR1 LNHNV and CDR2 YYDKDF (reference sequence). DNA of the CDR3: TGTGCCGCCAGCAGAGATCTTGGCGGAGCCTACGAGCAGTACTTC. Translating gives CAASRDLGGAYEQYF.

This clonotype was detected ten times or more. This may come from a read error, since a much larger clone is one base off. It is unclear where the CDR3 begins or ends on the DNA, so no DNA is shown, and the CDR3 is as TCRdb lists it. V and J are TRBV5-5 and TRBJ2-5; TRBD2 is the table's D call and was not checked against the DNA. CDR1 is SGHKS and CDR2 is YYEKEE in the germline V gene (reference sequence). The CDR3 has 14 residues if both end residues are counted. CDR3 sequence: CASSDWGGGTLPYF.

For this clonotype: A clone one base away is much larger, so this may be a read error. This chain connects TRBV3-1 to TRBJ1-2; D not certain. Germline CDR1 is LGHDT and CDR2 is YNNKEL (reference sequence). Trimming removed 4 bases at V and 8 bases at J, with 20 bases between. The CDR3 runs to 15 residues. The CDR3 reads CASSPIIADFRGYTF. The DNA for the CDR3 is TGTGCCAGCAGCCCCATTATCGCGGACTTCAGGGGCTACACCTTC.

In its sample, this clonotype was seen many times. The J gene is TRBJ1-2, the V gene TRBV7-9; no reliable D call. This CDR3 has 14 residues. In germline, CDR1 is SEHNR, CDR2 FQNEAQ (reference sequence). V gave up 7 bases and J gave up 0 bases, with 12 bases separating them. The CDR3 DNA reads as TGTGCCAGCACCGAGGCGGGGACTAACTATGGCTACACCTTC. Translated: CASTEAGTNYGYTF.

This sequence joins TRBV20-1 and TRBJ2-5; tentatively, D is TRBD2 (6 bases). The ends were cut back, 0 bases at V and 4 bases at J, with 21 bases in the middle. The CDR3 extends over 17 amino acids. Germline V gives CDR1 DFQATT, CDR2 SNEGSKA (reference sequence). Here the CDR3 DNA reads TGCAGTGCTAGAGATCACCGGCCCGGGAGAGAGGGAGAGACCCAGTACTTC. Its protein product is CSARDHRPGREGETQYF.

Notes on this clonotype: A single base separates this from a much larger clone, so it may be a read error. The chain joins TRBV6-2 or TRBV6-3 to TRBJ2-1; TRBD1 is a possible D gene (5 bases). The germline V gene encodes CDR1 MNHEY and CDR2 SVGEGT. The CDR3 is 15 amino acids. Here the CDR3 DNA reads TGTGCCAGCAGTTACAGGGGCGCAGGTTACAATGGGCAGTTCTTC. This translates into CASSYRGAGYNGQFF.

This clonotype was seen at least ten times. The V and J genes are TRBV12-3 or TRBV12-4 and TRBJ2-7; D is perhaps TRBD1 or TRBD2 (5 bases each). V dropped 0 bases and J dropped 6 bases, with 9 bases sitting between them. The CDR3 has 13 amino acids. CDR3 bases: TGTGCCAGCAGTTTAGCGGGGGTGAGCGAGCAGTACTTC. Its protein product is CASSLAGVSEQYF.

In this sample, this clonotype turned up many times. This chain joins TRBV7-9 and TRBJ1-6; D is ambiguous. Germline V gives CDR1 SEHNR, CDR2 FQNEAQ (reference sequence). The V and J ends lost 4 bases and 7 bases respectively, with 14 bases between them. CDR3 length: 15 amino acids. The CDR3 DNA is TGTGCCAGCAGCTCAGGAGAGACACCGAATTCACCCCTCCACTTT. Translated, it gives CASSSGETPNSPLHF.

The table lists this clonotype with many counts. The rearrangement uses TRBV20-1 and TRBJ2-3; no definite D call. V shed 6 bases and J shed 1 base, with 11 bases lying between them. Germline values: CDR1 DFQATT, CDR2 SNEGSKA (reference sequence). The CDR3 length is 13 residues. CDR3 sequence: CSAPPGRTDTQYF. DNA for the CDR3: TGCAGTGCCCCTCCCGGTCGCACAGATACGCAGTATTTT.

A word on this clonotype: A junction boundary mismatches the germline segment, possibly from a read error. CDR3 in DNA: TGTGCCAGCAGACTAAGCTCCTACAATGAGCGGTTCTTC. It encodes CASRLSSYNERFF. The rearrangement links TRBV27 to TRBJ2-1; unclear D gene. This CDR3 is built from 13 residues. Germline V gene lookup returns CDR1 MNHEY and CDR2 SMNVEV (reference sequence).

This clonotype was seen at least ten times. The V call is TRBV12-3 or TRBV12-4, the J call TRBJ2-1, with TRBD2 matching 11 bases. With 6 bases clipped from V and 5 bases from J, the junction kept 9 bases outside the gene matches. The CDR3 is 16 amino acids. The CDR3 DNA sequence: TGTGCCAGCAGGCTCCGCCTAGCGGGGGGCGACAATGAGCAGTTCTTC. Its protein is CASRLRLAGGDNEQFF.